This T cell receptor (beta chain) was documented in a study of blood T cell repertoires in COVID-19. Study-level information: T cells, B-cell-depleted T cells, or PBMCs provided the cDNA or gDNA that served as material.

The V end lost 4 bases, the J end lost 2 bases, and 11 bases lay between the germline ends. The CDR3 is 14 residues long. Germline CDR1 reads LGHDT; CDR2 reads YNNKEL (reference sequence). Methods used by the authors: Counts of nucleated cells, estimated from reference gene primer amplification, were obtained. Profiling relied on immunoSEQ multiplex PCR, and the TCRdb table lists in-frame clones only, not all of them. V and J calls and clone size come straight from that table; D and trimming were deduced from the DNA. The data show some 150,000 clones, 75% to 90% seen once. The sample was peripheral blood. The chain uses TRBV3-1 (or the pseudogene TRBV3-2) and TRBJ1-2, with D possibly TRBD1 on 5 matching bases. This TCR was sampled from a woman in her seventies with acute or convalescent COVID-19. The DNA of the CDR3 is TGTGCCAGCAGCCGCGGGACCGCGAACTATGGCTACACCTTC. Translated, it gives CASSRGTANYGYTF.